This T cell receptor beta chain is from a study of T cell changes during pregnancy in multiple sclerosis. Some clones are missing from TCRdb's copy, which holds only in-frame ones; the method was immunoSEQ multiplex PCR. Counted here are tens of thousands of clones, around 92% occurring once; the ten biggest clones make up approximately 2.4%. This clone was detected once. Trimming removed 3 bases from V and 6 bases from J; junction bases left unmatched: 7. The length of the CDR3 is 16 residues. The V gene's germline CDR1 is SGHRS and CDR2 YFSETQ. Sequencing used peripheral blood, obtained before pregnancy. The V gene is TRBV5-1, the J gene TRBJ2-2; TRBD2 agrees at 11 bases. The receptor comes from a female donor with multiple sclerosis, enrolled in a pregnancy study. The CDR3 loop reads CASSSGTSGFAGELFF. The CDR3 region has the DNA TGCGCCAGCAGCTCGGGGACTAGCGGTTTTGCCGGGGAGCTGTTTTTT.